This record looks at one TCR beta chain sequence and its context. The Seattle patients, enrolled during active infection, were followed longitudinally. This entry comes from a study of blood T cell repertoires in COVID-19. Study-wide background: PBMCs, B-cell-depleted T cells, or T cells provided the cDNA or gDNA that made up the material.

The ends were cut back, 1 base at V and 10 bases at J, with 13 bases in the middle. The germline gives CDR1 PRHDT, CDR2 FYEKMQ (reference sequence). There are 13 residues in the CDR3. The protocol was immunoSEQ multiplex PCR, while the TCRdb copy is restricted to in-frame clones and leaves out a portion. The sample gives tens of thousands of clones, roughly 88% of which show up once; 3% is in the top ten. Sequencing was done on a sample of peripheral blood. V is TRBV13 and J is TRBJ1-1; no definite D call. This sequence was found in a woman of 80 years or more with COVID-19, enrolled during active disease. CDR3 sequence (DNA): TGTGCCAGCAGCTTAGCAGGAGCCGGGGTAGCTTTCTTT. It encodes CASSLAGAGVAFF. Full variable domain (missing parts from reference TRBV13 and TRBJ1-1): AAGVIQSPRHLIKEKRETATLKCYPIPRHDTVYWYQQGPGQDPQFLISFYEKMQSDKGSIPDRFSAQQFSDYHSELNMSSLELGDSALYFCASSLAGAGVAFFGQGTRLTVV.